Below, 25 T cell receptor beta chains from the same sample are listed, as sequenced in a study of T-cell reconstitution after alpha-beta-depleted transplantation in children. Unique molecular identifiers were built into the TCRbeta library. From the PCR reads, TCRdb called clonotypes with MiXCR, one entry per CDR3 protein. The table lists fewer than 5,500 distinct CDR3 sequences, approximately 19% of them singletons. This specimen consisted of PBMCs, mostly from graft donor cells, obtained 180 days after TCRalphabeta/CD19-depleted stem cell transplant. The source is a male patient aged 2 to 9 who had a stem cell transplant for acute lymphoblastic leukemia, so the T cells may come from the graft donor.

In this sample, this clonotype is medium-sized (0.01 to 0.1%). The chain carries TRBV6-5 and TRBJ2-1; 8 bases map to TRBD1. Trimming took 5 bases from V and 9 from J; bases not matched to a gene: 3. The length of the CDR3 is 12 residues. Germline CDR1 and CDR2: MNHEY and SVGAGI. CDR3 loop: CASSQGASEQFF. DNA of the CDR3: TGTGCCAGCAGTCAGGGGGCAAGTGAGCAGTTCTTC.

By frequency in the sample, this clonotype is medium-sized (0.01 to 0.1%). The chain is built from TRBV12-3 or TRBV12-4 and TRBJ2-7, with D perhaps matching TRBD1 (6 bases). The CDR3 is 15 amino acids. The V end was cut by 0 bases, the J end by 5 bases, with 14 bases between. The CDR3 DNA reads TGTGCCAGCAGTTTAGCGGAGGCTGGGGGCCACGAGCAGTACTTC. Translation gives CASSLAEAGGHEQYF.

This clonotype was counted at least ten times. The CDR3 loop is CASSPQVPGQGSYEQYF. The CDR3 DNA follows: TGTGCCAGCAGTCCACAGGTACCGGGACAGGGGTCCTACGAGCAGTACTTC. V is TRBV6-1 and J is TRBJ2-7, with TRBD1 matching 10 bases. J lost 1 base, V lost 5 bases, and 11 bases had no gene match. Germline V gene sequence: CDR1 MNHNS, CDR2 SASEGT. The CDR3 length is 17 residues.

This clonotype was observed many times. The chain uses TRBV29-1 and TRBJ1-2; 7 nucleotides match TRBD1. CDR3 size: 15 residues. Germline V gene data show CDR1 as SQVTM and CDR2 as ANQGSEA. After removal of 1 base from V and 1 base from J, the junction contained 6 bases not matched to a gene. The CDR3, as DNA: TGCAGCGTTGAAGCCCCGGGACAGAGTAACTATGGCTACACCTTC. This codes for CSVEAPGQSNYGYTF.

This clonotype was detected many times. For the CDR3, the DNA is TGTGCCAGCAGCCCTATGGTCTACGAGCAGTACTTC. Translating gives CASSPMVYEQYF. The rearrangement uses TRBV7-9 and TRBJ2-7; no definite D call. V was shortened by 5 bases and J by 3 bases, with 8 bases between the two germline ends. Germline-derived CDR1 and CDR2 are SEHNR and FQNEAQ (reference sequence). This CDR3 is 12 amino acids long.

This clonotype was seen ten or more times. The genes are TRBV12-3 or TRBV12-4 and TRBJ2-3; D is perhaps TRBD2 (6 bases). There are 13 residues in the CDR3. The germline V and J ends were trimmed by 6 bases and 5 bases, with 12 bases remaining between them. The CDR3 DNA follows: TGTGCCAGCAGCCTGGCCGGGGGAGATACGCAGTATTTT. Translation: CASSLAGGDTQYF.

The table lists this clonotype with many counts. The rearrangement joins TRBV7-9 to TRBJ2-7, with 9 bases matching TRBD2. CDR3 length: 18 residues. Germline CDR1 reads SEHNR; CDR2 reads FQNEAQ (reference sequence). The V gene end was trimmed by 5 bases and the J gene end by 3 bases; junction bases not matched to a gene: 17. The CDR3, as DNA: TGTGCCAGCAGCCCCCAAAGGGTAGCGGGAGCTCGGGGCTACGAGCAGTACTTC. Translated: CASSPQRVAGARGYEQYF.

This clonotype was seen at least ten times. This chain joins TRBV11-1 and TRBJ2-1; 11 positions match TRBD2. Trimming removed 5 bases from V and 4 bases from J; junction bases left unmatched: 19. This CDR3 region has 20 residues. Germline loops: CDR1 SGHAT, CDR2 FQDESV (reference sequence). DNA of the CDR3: TGTGCCAGCAGCCAACCTTTTAGCGGGAGGGGAGTTTCGGGGTACAATGAGCAGTTCTTC. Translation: CASSQPFSGRGVSGYNEQFF.

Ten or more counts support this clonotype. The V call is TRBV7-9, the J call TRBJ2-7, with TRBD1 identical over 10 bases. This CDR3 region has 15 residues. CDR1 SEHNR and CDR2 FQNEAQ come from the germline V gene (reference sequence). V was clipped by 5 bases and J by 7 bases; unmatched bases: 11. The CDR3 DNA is TGTGCCAGCAGCCTCCGACAGGGGGCGCAGAAGGAGCAGTACTTC. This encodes CASSLRQGAQKEQYF. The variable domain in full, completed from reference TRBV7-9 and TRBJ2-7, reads DTGVSQNPRHKITKRGQNVTFRCDPISEHNRLYWYRQTLGQGPEFLTYFQNEAQLEKSRLLSDRFSAERPKGSFSTLEIQRTEQGDSAMYLCASSLRQGAQKEQYFGPGTRLTVT.

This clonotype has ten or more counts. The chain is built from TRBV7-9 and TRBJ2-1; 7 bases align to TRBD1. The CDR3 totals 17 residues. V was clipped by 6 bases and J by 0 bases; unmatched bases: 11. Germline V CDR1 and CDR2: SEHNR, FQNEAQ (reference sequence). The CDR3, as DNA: TGTGCCAGCAGGGAACAGGGGCGCCAAAGCTCCTACAATGAGCAGTTCTTC. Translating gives CASREQGRQSSYNEQFF. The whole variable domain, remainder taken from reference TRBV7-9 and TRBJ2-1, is DTGVSQNPRHKITKRGQNVTFRCDPISEHNRLYWYRQTLGQGPEFLTYFQNEAQLEKSRLLSDRFSAERPKGSFSTLEIQRTEQGDSAMYLCASREQGRQSSYNEQFFGPGTRLTVL.

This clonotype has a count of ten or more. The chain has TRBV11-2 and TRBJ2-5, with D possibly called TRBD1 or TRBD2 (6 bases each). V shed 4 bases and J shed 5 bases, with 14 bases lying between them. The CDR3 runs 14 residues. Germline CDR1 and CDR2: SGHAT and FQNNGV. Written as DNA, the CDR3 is TGTGCCAGCAGCTATAGGGGGGCAGGGGAGACCCAGTACTTC. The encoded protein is CASSYRGAGETQYF.

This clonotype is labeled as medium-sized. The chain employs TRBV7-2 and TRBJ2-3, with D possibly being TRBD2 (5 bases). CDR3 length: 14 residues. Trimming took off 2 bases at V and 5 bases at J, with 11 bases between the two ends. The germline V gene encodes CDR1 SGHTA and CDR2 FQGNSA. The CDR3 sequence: CASSLNWEQDTQYF. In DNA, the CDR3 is TGTGCCAGCAGCTTAAATTGGGAGCAAGATACGCAGTATTTT.

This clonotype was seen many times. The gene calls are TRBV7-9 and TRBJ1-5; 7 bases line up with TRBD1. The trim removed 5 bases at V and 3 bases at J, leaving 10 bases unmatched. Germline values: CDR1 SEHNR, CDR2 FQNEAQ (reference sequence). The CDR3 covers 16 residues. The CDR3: CASSPEGTATNQPQHF. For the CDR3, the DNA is TGTGCCAGCAGCCCAGAGGGGACAGCTACCAATCAGCCCCAGCATTTT.

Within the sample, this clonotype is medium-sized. In nucleotides, the CDR3 is TGTGCCAGCAGCTTACTCCGTCGGGGCCACGAGCAGTACTTC. Residues: CASSLLRRGHEQYF. The chain uses TRBV7-9 and TRBJ2-7; D is perhaps TRBD1 or TRBD2 (5 bases each). The V end was cut by 2 bases, the J end by 5 bases, with 13 bases between. CDR1 is SEHNR, CDR2 FQNEAQ, per germline (reference sequence). There are 14 residues in the CDR3. Full variable domain (rest looked up from reference TRBV7-9 and TRBJ2-7): DTGVSQNPRHKITKRGQNVTFRCDPISEHNRLYWYRQTLGQGPEFLTYFQNEAQLEKSRLLSDRFSAERPKGSFSTLEIQRTEQGDSAMYLCASSLLRRGHEQYFGPGTRLTVT.

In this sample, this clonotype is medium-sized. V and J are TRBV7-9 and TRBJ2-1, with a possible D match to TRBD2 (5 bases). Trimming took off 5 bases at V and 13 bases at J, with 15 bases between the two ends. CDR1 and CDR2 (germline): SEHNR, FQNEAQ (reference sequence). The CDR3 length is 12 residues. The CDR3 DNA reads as TGTGCCAGCAGCGAGTCCGGGATGCGTCAGTTCTTC. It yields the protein CASSESGMRQFF. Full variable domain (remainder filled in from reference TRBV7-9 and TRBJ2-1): DTGVSQNPRHKITKRGQNVTFRCDPISEHNRLYWYRQTLGQGPEFLTYFQNEAQLEKSRLLSDRFSAERPKGSFSTLEIQRTEQGDSAMYLCASSESGMRQFFGPGTRLTVL.

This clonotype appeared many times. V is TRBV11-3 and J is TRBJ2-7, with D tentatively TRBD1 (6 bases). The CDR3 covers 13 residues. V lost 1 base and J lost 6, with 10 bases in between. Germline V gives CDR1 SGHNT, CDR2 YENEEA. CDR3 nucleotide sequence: TGTGCCAGCAGCTTAGGTGGGGGCCTCGAGCAGTACTTC. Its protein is CASSLGGGLEQYF. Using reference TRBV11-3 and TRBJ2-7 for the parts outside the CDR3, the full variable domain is EAGVVQSPRYKIIEKKQPVAFWCNPISGHNTLYWYLQNLGQGPELLIRYENEEAVDDSQLPKDRFSAERLKGVDSTLKIQPAELGDSAVYLCASSLGGGLEQYFGPGTRLTVT.

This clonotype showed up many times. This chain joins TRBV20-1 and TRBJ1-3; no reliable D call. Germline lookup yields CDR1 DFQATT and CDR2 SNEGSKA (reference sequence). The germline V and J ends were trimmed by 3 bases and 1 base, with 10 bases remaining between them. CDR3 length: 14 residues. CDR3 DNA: TGCAGTGCTAGTTCGTCGGTATCTGGAAACACCATATATTTT. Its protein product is CSASSSVSGNTIYF.

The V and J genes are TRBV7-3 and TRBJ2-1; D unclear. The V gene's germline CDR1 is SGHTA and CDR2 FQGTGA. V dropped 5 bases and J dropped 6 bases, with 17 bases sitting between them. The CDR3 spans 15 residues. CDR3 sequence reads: CASSALGPVTNEQFF. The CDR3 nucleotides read TGTGCCAGCAGCGCTCTAGGTCCCGTAACCAATGAGCAGTTCTTC.

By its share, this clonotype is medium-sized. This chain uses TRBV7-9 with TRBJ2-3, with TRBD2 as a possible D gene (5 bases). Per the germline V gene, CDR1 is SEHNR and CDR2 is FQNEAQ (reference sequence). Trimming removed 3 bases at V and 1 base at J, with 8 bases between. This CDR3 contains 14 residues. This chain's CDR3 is CASSLFSGTDTQYF. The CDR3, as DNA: TGTGCCAGCAGCTTGTTTAGCGGCACAGATACGCAGTATTTT.

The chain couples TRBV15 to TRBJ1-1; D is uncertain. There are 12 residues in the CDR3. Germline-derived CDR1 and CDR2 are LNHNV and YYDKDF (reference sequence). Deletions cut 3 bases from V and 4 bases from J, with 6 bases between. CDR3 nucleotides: TGTGCCACCAGCAGGGTTAGCACTGAAGCTTTCTTT. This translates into CATSRVSTEAFF.

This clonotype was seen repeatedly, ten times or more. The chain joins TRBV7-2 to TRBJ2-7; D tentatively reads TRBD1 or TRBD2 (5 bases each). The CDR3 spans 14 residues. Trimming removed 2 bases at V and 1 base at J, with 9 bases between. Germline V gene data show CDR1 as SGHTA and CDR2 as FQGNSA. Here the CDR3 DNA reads TGTGCCAGCAGCTTAAGTGGGGGTTCCTACGAGCAGTACTTC. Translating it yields CASSLSGGSYEQYF.

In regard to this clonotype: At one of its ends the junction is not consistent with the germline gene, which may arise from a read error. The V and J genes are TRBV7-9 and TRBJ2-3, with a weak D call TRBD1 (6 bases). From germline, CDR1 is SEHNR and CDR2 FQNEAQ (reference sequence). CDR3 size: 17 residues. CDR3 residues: CASSLGGSGARTYTQYF. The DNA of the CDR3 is TGTGCCAGCAGCTTAGGGGGGTCAGGGGCTCGCACATATACACAGTATTTT.

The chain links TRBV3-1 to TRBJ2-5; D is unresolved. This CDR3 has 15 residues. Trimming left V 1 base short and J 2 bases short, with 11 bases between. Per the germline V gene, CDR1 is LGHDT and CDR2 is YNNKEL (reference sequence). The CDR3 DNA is TGTGCCAGCAGCCAAGGGGTTCTTAATCAAGAGACCCAGTACTTC. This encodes CASSQGVLNQETQYF.

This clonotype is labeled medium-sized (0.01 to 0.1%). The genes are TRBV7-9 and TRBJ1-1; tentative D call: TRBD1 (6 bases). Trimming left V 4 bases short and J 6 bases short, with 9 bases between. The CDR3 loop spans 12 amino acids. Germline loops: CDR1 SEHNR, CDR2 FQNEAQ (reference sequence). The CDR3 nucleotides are TGTGCCAGCAGCTGGGGGGGCGCTGAAGCTTTCTTT. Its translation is CASSWGGAEAFF. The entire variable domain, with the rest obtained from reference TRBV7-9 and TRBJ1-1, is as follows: DTGVSQNPRHKITKRGQNVTFRCDPISEHNRLYWYRQTLGQGPEFLTYFQNEAQLEKSRLLSDRFSAERPKGSFSTLEIQRTEQGDSAMYLCASSWGGAEAFFGQGTRLTVV.

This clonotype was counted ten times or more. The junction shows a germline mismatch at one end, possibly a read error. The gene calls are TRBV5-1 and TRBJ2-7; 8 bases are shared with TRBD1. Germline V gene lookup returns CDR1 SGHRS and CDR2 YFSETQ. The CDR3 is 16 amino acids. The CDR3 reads CASSYLKTGVSDEQYF. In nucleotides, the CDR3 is TGCGCCAGCAGCTATCTTAAGACAGGGGTCTCCGACGAGCAGTACTTC.